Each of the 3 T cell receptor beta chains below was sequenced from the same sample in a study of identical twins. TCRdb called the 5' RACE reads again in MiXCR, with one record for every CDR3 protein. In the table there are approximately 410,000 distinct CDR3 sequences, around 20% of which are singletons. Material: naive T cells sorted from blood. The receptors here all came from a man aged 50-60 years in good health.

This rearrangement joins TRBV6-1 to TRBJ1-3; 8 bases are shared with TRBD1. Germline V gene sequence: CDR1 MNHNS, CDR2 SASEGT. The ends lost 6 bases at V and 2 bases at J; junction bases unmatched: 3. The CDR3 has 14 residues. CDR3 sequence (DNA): TGTGCCAGCAGGCAGGACAGGGCTGGAAACACCATATATTTT. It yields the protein CASRQDRAGNTIYF.

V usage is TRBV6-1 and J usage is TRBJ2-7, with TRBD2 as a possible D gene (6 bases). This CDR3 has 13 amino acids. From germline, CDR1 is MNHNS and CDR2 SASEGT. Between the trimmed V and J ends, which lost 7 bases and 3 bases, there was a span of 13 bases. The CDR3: CASKETSNYEQYF. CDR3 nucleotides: TGTGCCAGCAAGGAGACTAGTAACTACGAGCAGTACTTC.

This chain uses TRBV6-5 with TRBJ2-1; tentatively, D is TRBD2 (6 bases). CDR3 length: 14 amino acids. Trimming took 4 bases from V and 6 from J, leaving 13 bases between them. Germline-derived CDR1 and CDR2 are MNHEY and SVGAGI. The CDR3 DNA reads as TGTGCCAGCAGTTTTTCCGGGACTGCCAATGAGCAGTTCTTC. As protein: CASSFSGTANEQFF.